The T cell receptor (beta chain) under discussion was sequenced for a study of blood T cell repertoires in COVID-19. Study summary: The origin of the acute and convalescent COVID-19 samples was the United States, Italy and Spain. The cDNA or gDNA used as material had been derived from T cells, B-cell-depleted T cells, or PBMCs.

Clones were sequenced by immunoSEQ multiplex PCR, and TCRdb holds only the in-frame ones, with some missing. The sample lists around 87,000 clones, almost 90% occurring once. V shed 5 bases and J 5 bases; nucleotides not matched to a gene: 4. This CDR3 is 13 amino acids long. The germline gives CDR1 SGHRS, CDR2 YFSETQ. The sample comprised peripheral blood. The sequence was obtained from a human donor with active COVID-19. The donor label of this sample is uncertain. The chain has TRBV5-1 and TRBJ2-7, with 10 bases aligning to TRBD1. The CDR3 loop is CASRGTGVNEQYF. The CDR3 DNA sequence: TGCGCCAGCAGAGGGACAGGGGTCAACGAGCAGTACTTC.